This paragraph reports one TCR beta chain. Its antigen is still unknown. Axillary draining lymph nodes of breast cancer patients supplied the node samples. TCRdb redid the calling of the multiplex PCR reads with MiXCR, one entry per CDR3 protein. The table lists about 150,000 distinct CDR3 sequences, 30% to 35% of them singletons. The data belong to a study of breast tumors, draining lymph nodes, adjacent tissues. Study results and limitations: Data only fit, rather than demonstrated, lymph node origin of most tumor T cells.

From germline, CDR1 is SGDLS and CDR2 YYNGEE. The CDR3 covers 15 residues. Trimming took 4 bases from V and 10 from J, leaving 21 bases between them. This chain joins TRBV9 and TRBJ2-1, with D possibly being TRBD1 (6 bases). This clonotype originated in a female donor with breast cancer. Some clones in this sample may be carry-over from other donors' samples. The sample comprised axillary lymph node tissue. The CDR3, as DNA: TGTGCCAGCAGCATCCAGGGGTCCAGAGGCAACGAGCAGTTCTTC. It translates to CASSIQGSRGNEQFF.